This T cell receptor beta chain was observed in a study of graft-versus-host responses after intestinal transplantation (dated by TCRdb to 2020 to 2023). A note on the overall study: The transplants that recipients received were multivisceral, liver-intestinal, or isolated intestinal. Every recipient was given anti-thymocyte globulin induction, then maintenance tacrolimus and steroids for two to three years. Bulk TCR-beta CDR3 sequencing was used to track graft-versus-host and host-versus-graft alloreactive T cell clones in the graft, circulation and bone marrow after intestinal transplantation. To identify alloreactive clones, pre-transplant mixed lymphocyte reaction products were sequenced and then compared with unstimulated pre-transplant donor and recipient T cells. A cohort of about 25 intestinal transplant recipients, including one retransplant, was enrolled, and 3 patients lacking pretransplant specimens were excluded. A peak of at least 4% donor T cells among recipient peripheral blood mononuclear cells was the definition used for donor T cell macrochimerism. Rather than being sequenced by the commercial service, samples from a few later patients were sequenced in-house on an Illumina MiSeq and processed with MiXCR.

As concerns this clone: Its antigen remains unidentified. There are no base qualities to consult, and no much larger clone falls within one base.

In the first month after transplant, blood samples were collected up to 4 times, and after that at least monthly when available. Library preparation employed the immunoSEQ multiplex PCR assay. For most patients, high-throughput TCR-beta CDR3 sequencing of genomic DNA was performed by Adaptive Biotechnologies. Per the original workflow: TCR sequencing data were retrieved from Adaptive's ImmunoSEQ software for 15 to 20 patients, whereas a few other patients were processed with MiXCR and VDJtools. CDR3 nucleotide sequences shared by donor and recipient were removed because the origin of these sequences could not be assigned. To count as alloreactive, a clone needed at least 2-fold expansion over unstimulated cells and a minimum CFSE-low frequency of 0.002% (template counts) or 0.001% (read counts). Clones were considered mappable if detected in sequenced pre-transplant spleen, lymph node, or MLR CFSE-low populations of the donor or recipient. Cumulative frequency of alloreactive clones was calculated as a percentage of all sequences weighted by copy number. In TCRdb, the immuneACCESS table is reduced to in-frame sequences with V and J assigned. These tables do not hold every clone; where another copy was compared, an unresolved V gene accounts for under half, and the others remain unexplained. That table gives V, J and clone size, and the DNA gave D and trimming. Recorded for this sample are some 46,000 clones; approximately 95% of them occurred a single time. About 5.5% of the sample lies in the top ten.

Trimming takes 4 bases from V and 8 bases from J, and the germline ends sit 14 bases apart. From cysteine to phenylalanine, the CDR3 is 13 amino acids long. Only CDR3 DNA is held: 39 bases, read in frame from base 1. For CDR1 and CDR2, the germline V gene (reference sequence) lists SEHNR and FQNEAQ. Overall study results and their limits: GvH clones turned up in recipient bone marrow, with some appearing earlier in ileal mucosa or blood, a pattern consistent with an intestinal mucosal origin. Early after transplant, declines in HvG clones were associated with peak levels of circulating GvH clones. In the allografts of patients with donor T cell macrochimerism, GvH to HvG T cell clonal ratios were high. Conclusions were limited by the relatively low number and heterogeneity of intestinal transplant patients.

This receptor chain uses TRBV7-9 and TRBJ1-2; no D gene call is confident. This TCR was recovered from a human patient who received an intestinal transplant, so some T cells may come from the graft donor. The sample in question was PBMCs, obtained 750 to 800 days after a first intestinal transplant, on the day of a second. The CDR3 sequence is CASSSYTNEGYTF. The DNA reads TGTGCCAGCAGCTCCTACACCAACGAGGGCTACACCTTC.